This T cell receptor beta chain came from a study of cytomegalovirus exposure and HLA in healthy donors. Trimming cost V 5 bases and J 3 bases; bases outside gene matches: 6. Per the germline V gene, CDR1 is MNHNS and CDR2 is SASEGT. The CDR3 runs to 14 residues. Primers included in the PCR were 60 Vbeta and 13 Jbeta primers. Libraries were prepared by immunoSEQ multiplex PCR; TCRdb keeps only in-frame clonotypes and omits some of them. The repertoire holds 100,000 or so clones, with roughly 83% as singletons. Of note for this clone: Its antigen is still unknown.

Overall study findings and caveats: Investigators reported more than 150 TCR beta chains as tied to cytomegalovirus.

Sequencing was carried out using PBMCs. V usage is TRBV6-1 and J usage is TRBJ1-2; 7 nucleotides align to TRBD1. The sequence was collected from a man aged 18 to 30 in good health and CMV-seronegative. The CDR3 region has the DNA TGTGCCAGCAGTATACAGGGGAAGGACTATGGCTACACCTTC. Its protein is CASSIQGKDYGYTF.